These 9 T cell receptor beta chains came from one sample sequenced in a study of T cells in Graves' hyperthyroidism and ophthalmopathy. TCR beta CDR3 sequences were amplified from RNA transcripts. RT-PCR in the first round (using the HTBI primer set) targeted the TCR CDR3. TCRdb processed the multiplex PCR reads anew with MiXCR; each CDR3 protein has one entry. The sample records around 420,000 distinct CDR3 sequences, around 13% being singletons. The sequenced sample consisted of blood. The source of these receptors is a woman aged 18-29 years with Graves' hyperthyroidism.

This clonotype was recorded a few times. Because it lacks the conserved phenylalanine or tryptophan at the end, this CDR3 is likely a read error. The chain recombines TRBV29-1 with TRBJ2-5; D possibly corresponds to TRBD1 (6 bases). V lost 6 bases and J 1 base, leaving 9 bases between the germline ends. The germline V gene encodes CDR1 SQVTM and CDR2 ANQGSEA. The CDR3 has 12 residues. CDR3 residues: CSVRTAQETQYL. The DNA for the CDR3 is TGCAGCGTACGGACAGCCCAAGAGACCCAGTACCTC.

This clonotype came up a few times. V usage is TRBV29-1 and J usage is TRBJ2-7; D gene ambiguous. V gave up 4 bases and J gave up 0 bases, with 10 bases separating them. Per the germline V gene, CDR1 is SQVTM and CDR2 is ANQGSEA. The CDR3 covers 13 residues. CDR3 amino acids: CSVVVASSYEQYF. CDR3 coding DNA: TGCAGCGTTGTCGTCGCGAGCTCCTACGAGCAGTACTTC.

This clonotype has only a few counts. The rearrangement joins TRBV4-2 to TRBJ1-2; TRBD1 might be the D (6 bases). This CDR3 is built from 15 residues. Trimming took off 3 bases at V and 0 bases at J, with 11 bases between the two ends. In germline, CDR1 is LGHNA, CDR2 YNFKEQ. The CDR3, as DNA: TGTGCCAGCAGCCAGAGGGACATCCCTAACTATGGCTACACCTTC. Protein: CASSQRDIPNYGYTF.

The CDR3 here is CASSLAAGGAQETQFF. Here the CDR3 DNA reads TGCGCCAGCAGCTTGGCGGCGGGAGGGGCACAAGAGACCCAGTTCTTC. The V call is TRBV5-1, the J call TRBJ2-5; TRBD2 aligns across 9 bases. The DNA matches TRBJ2-1 better at its end, which makes the J call doubtful. The CDR3 totals 16 residues. Germline CDR1 reads SGHRS; CDR2 reads YFSETQ.

The chain is built from TRBV9 and TRBJ1-5; 7 nucleotides align to TRBD1. The ends lost 2 bases at V and 4 bases at J; junction bases unmatched: 3. CDR3 size: 14 residues. Looked up from germline, CDR1 is SGDLS and CDR2 is YYNGEE. The CDR3 DNA sequence: TGTGCCAGCAGCGTCTGGGACAGAAATCAGCCCCAGCATTTT. Residues: CASSVWDRNQPQHF.

CDR3 in amino acids: CASSVRLGDEQFF. The CDR3 nucleotides read TGTGCCAGCAGCGTGAGACTTGGGGACGAGCAGTTCTTC. This chain uses TRBV9 with TRBJ2-7; D may be TRBD1 or TRBD2 (5 bases each). The end of the DNA is better explained by TRBJ2-1, so the J call may be wrong. The CDR3 has 13 amino acids. Germline assignment: CDR1 SGDLS and CDR2 YYNGEE.

This clonotype appeared many times. The chain combines TRBV11-2 with TRBJ2-7, with D hard to call. V lost 4 bases, J lost 1 base, and 11 bases lay in between. The CDR3 runs to 14 residues. Germline CDR1 and CDR2: SGHAT and FQNNGV. The CDR3 region is CASSSLLGSYEQYF. The CDR3 DNA reads as TGTGCCAGCAGCTCCCTCTTAGGATCCTACGAGCAGTACTTC.

This clonotype was seen more than once but under ten times. The chain combines TRBV10-1 with TRBJ2-5; D not resolved. Trimming took 9 bases from V and 1 from J, leaving 9 bases between them. Germline V gene lookup returns CDR1 WNHNN and CDR2 SYGVQD (reference sequence). The CDR3 is made up of 12 amino acids. The CDR3 coding sequence is TGCGCCAGAAAACAGATCCAAGAGACCCAGTACTTC. Protein sequence: CARKQIQETQYF.

In its sample, this clonotype was seen a few times. This chain connects TRBV30 to TRBJ2-3, with TRBD2 matching over 8 bases. The CDR3 runs 14 residues. Trimming cost V 5 bases and J 1 base; bases outside gene matches: 5. Germline V CDR1 and CDR2: GTSNPN, SVGIG (reference sequence). The CDR3 DNA reads TGTGCCTGGTCACCGGGACTAGGCACAGATACGCAGTATTTT. Translated: CAWSPGLGTDTQYF.